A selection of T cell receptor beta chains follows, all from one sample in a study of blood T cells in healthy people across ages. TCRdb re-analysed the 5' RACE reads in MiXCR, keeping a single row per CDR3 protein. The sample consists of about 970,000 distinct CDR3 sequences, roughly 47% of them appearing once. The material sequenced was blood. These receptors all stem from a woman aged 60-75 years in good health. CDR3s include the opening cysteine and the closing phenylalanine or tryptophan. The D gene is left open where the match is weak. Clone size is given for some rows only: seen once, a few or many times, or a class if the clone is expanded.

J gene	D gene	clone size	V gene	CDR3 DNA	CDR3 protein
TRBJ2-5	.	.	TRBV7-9	TGTGCCAGCAGCTCAACCTGGACAGAAGAGACCCAGTACTTC	CASSSTWTEETQYF
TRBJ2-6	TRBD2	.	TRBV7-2	TGTGCCAGCAGCTTATGGGGGGGCTCTGGGGCCAACGTCCTGACTTTC	CASSLWGGSGANVLTF
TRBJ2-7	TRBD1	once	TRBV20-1	TGCAGTGCTTGGGACAGGGCCAGGGGCTCCTACGAGCAGTACTTC	CSAWDRARGSYEQYF
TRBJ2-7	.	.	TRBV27	TGTGCCAGCAGTTGGGGGGATCGCTACGAGCAGTACTTC	CASSWGDRYEQYF
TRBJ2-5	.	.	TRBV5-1	TGCGCCAGCAGCAGAGGGACCGCGGCCGGGCAAGAGACCCAGTACTTC	CASSRGTAAGQETQYF
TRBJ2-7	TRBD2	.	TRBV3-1	TGTGCCAGCGGCCAATTCTTAGCGGGAAGCTCCTACGAGCAGTACTTC	CASGQFLAGSSYEQYF
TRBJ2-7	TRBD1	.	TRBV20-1	TGCAGTGTAACAGGGGTCAGCAACGAGCAGTACTTC	CSVTGVSNEQYF
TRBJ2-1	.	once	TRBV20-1	TGCAGTGCTAAACGACTAGAATCCTACAATGAGCAGTTCTTC	CSAKRLESYNEQFF
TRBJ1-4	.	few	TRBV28	TGTGCCAGCACCGCATCGCCAGACGCGACGAGTGGTCCACTGTTTTTT	CASTASPDATSGPLFF
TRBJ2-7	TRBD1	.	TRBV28	TGTGCCAGCACGCTTACCCCGGGACAGGCATCCTACGAGCAGTACTTC	CASTLTPGQASYEQYF
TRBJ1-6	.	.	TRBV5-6	TGTGCCAGCAGCTTGCTGACAGATGGTTCACCCCTCCACTTT	CASSLLTDGSPLHF
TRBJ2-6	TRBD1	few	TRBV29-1	TGCAGCGTAAGGGACAGGGATCCTTCTGGGGCCAACGTCCTGACTTTC	CSVRDRDPSGANVLTF
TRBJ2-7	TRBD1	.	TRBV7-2	TGTGCCACCAAGGGGGCCGTCCCCTACGAGCAGTACTTC	CATKGAVPYEQYF
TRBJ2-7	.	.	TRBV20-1	TGCAGTGCTAGCCACAGGGTAACCTACGAGCAGTACTTC	CSASHRVTYEQYF
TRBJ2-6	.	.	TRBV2	TGTGCCACCAGGAGGGTTAACTCTGGGGCCAACGTCCTGACTTTC	CATRRVNSGANVLTF
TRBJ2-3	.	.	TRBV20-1	TGCAGTGCTCAGGAAAGAACTTCGAGCACAGATACGCAGTATTTT	CSAQERTSSTDTQYF
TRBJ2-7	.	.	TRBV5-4	TGTGCCAGCAGCTTGAGGGCAGCGGGCAGCTACGAGCAGTACTTC	CASSLRAAGSYEQYF
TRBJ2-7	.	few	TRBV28	TGTGCCAGCAGCTCCCTCAGGCACCCCTACGAGCAGTACTTC	CASSSLRHPYEQYF
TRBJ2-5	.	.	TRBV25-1	TGTGCCAGCAGTGAATTAAGGAGTAGCCAAAGGCAGACCCAGTACTTC	CASSELRSSQRQTQYF
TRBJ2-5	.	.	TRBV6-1	TGTGCCAGCAGTCTACAGGAGGGGGGTCGGGAGACCCAGTACTTC	CASSLQEGGRETQYF
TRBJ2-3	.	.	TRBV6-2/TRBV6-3	TGTGCCAGCAGGGTGGACAGATCAGATACGCAGTATTTT	CASRVDRSDTQYF
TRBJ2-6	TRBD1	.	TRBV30	TGTGCCTTCGACAGGGCTGGGGCCAACGTCCTGACTTTC	CAFDRAGANVLTF
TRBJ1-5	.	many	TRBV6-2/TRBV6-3	TGTGCCAGCAGTTACGGGGTGGATAGCAATCAGCCCCAGCATTTT	CASSYGVDSNQPQHF
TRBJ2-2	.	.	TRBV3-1	TGTGCCAGCAGCCAACTCAGTGCTTCGGGCACCGGGGAGCTGTTTTTT	CASSQLSASGTGELFF
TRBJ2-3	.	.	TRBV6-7	TGTGCCAGCAGTTACCCGGTGGCGTTCAGGACAGATACGCAGTATTTT	CASSYPVAFRTDTQYF
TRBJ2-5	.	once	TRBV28	TGTGCCGGCAAGGTTGGCAATGAGCAGTACTTC	CAGKVGNEQYF
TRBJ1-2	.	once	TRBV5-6	TGTGCCAGCAGCTTGGTCCAGGGACGGAGCTACACCTTC	CASSLVQGRSYTF
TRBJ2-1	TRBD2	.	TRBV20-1	TGCAGTGCTAGGGCCGGGACTACGAGCAATGAGCAGTTCTTC	CSARAGTTSNEQFF
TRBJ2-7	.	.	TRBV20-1	TGCAGTGCTAGAGATTACGGCAGCCCAGGTGGCCAGTACTTC	CSARDYGSPGGQYF
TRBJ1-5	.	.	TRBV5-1	TGCGCCAGCAGCTTGGAGGGGGGGATCGGCCAGCCCCAGCATTTT	CASSLEGGIGQPQHF
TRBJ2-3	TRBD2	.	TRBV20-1	TGCAGTGCAACGAGCGGGACCAATCGAAGGAATACGCAGTATTTT	CSATSGTNRRNTQYF
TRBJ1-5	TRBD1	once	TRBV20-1	TGCAGTGCTAGAGATTATGGGACAGCGGACAATCAGCCCCAGCATTTT	CSARDYGTADNQPQHF